One sample yielded the 9 T cell receptor beta chains listed below, sequenced in a study of cytomegalovirus exposure and HLA in healthy donors. PCR primers comprised 60 Vbeta and 13 Jbeta primers. Profiling relied on immunoSEQ multiplex PCR, and the TCRdb table lists in-frame clones only, not all of them. The sample records tens of thousands of clones, around 73% being singletons. Source material: PBMCs. The receptors here all came from a woman in her thirties or forties in good health and CMV-seropositive.

The rearrangement uses TRBV4-1 and TRBJ2-3; possibly TRBD2 for D (5 bases). V gave up 0 bases and J gave up 2 bases, with 12 bases separating them. CDR1 is MGHRA, CDR2 YSYEKL, per germline. The CDR3 totals 16 residues. CDR3 loop: CASSQDDGVYTDTQYF. The CDR3 DNA reads TGCGCCAGCAGCCAAGATGACGGGGTTTACACAGATACGCAGTATTTT.

V usage is TRBV7-2 and J usage is TRBJ1-6; 7 bases match TRBD1. CDR3 length equals 16 residues. The germline V gene encodes CDR1 SGHTA and CDR2 FQGNSA. The J segment lost 0 bases and the V segment lost 2 bases, leaving 1 base of the junction unmatched. The CDR3 nucleotides are TGTGCCAGCAGCTTAACAGGGGCCTCCTATAATTCACCCCTCCACTTT. This codes for CASSLTGASYNSPLHF.

This clone occurred a few times. The gene calls are TRBV30 and TRBJ1-1; tentative D call: TRBD1 (6 bases). Per germline, CDR1 GTSNPN and CDR2 SVGIG (reference sequence). The V gene lost 1 base and the J gene lost 9 bases, with 15 bases spanning the gap. There are 13 residues in the CDR3. In DNA, the CDR3 is TGTGCCTGGAGTGAACAGGGCCCAGCCCAAGCTTTCTTT. Protein sequence: CAWSEQGPAQAFF.

The chain joins TRBV5-1 to TRBJ2-3, with TRBD2 identical over 10 bases. The junction had 9 bases not matched to a gene; V was cut back by 5 bases and J by 3 bases. The CDR3 sequence is 16 residues long. From germline, CDR1 is SGHRS and CDR2 YFSETQ. The CDR3: CASRSGGALRTDTQYF. The CDR3 DNA follows: TGCGCCAGCAGAAGCGGGGGGGCTTTAAGAACAGATACGCAGTATTTT.

V is TRBV19 and J is TRBJ2-7, with 10 bases aligning to TRBD1. V lost 6 bases, J lost 4 bases, and 9 bases stayed unmatched. Germline lookup yields CDR1 LNHDA and CDR2 SQIVND (reference sequence). The CDR3 is 15 residues long. The CDR3 coding sequence is TGTGCCAGTAGCAAAGGACAGGGGGATCTATACGAGCAGTACTTC. It translates to CASSKGQGDLYEQYF.

This clone occurred a few times. The chain employs TRBV25-1 and TRBJ2-5; D is ambiguous. The V gene's germline CDR1 is MGHDK and CDR2 SYGVNS. This CDR3 spans 13 amino acids. Trimming left V 2 bases short and J 3 bases short, with 7 bases between. CDR3 bases: TGTGCCAGCAGTGAACCAGGAAAAGAGACCCAGTACTTC. Its translation: CASSEPGKETQYF.

The genes are TRBV4-3 and TRBJ2-1, with D unresolved. There are 14 residues in the CDR3. CDR1 LGHNA and CDR2 YSLEER come from the germline V gene. V was clipped by 1 base and J by 0 bases, with 4 bases between them. DNA for the CDR3: TGCGCCAGCAGCCAAGGTAGCTCCTACAATGAGCAGTTCTTC. It yields the protein CASSQGSSYNEQFF.

This clone was counted only a few times. An end of the junction differs from the germline gene, which may be a read error. The chain joins TRBV30 to TRBJ2-5; 10 positions match TRBD2. The CDR3 is 13 amino acids. Germline V gene lookup returns CDR1 GTSNPN and CDR2 SVGIG (reference sequence). The CDR3 here is CAWSYGLAEEFNF. In nucleotides, the CDR3 is TGTGCCTGGAGTTATGGACTAGCGGAAGAATTTAACTTC. The variable domain in full, with the rest retrieved from reference TRBV30 and TRBJ2-5, is SQTIHQWPATLVQPVGSPLSLECTVEGTSNPNLYWYRQAAGRGLQLLFYSVGIGQISSEVPQNLSASRPQDRQFILSSKKLLLSDSGFYLCAWSYGLAEEFNFGPGTRLLVL.

The CDR3 loop is CASSLSGSYEQYF. Written as DNA, the CDR3 is TGTGCCAGCAGCTTATCGGGGTCCTACGAGCAGTACTTC. The gene calls are TRBV7-2 and TRBJ2-7; D is perhaps TRBD2 (5 bases). The germline V and J ends were trimmed by 2 bases and 1 base, with 6 bases remaining between them. CDR1 SGHTA and CDR2 FQGNSA come from the germline V gene. The CDR3 covers 13 residues.